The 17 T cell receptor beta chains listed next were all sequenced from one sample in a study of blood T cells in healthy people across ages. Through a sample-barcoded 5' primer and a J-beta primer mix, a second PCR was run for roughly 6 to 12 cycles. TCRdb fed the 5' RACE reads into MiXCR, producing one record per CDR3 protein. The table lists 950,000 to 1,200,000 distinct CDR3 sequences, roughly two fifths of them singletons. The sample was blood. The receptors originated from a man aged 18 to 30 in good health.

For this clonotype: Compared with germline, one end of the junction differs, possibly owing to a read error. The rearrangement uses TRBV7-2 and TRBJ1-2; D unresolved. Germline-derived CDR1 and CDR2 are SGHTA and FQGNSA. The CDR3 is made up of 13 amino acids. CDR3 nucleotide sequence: TGTGCCAGCAGCTTAGACACCTTATATGGCTGCACCTTC. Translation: CASSLDTLYGCTF.

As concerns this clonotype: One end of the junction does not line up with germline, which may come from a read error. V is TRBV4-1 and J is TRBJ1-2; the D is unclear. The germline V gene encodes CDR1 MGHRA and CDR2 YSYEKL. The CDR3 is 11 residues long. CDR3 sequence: CASSHLDGYTF. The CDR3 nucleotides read TGCGCCAGCAGCCATCTGGATGGCTACACCTTT.

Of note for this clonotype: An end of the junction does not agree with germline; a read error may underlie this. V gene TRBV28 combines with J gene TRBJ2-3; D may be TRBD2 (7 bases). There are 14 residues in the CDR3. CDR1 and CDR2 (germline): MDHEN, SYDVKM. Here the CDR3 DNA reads TGTGCCAGCAGTCTCGAACAGGGAGGGGATACGCTGTATTTT. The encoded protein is CASSLEQGGDTLYF.

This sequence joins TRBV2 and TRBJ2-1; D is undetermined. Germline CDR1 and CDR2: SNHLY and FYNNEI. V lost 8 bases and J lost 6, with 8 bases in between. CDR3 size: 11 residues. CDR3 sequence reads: CASHKANEQFF. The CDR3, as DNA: TGTGCCAGCCATAAAGCCAATGAGCAGTTCTTC. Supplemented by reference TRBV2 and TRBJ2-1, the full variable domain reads EPEVTQTPSHQVTQMGQEVILRCVPISNHLYFYWYRQILGQKVEFLVSFYNNEISEKSEIFDDQFSVERPDGSNFTLKIRSTKLEDSAMYFCASHKANEQFFGPGTRLTVL.

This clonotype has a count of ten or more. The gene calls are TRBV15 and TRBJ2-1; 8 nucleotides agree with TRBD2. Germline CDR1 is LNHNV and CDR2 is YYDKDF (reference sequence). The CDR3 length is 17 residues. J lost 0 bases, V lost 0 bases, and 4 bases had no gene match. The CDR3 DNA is TGTGCCACCAGCAGAGAAAAAGCGGGGGACTCCTACAATGAGCAGTTCTTC. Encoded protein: CATSREKAGDSYNEQFF.

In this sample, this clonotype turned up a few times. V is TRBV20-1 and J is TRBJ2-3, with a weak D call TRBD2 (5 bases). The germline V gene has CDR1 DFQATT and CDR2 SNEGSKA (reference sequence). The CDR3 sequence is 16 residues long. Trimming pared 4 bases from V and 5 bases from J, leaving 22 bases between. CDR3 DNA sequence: TGCAGTGCTACCCCAGGTCAGGCCGCGGGTAGAGATACGCAGTATTTT. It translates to CSATPGQAAGRDTQYF.

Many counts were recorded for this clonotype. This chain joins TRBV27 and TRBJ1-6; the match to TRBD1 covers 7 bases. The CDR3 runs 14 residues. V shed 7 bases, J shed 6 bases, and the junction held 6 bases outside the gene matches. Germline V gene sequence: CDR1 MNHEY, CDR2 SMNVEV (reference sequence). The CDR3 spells CASNRQGPNSPLHF. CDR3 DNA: TGTGCCAGCAACAGACAGGGCCCTAATTCACCCCTCCACTTT.

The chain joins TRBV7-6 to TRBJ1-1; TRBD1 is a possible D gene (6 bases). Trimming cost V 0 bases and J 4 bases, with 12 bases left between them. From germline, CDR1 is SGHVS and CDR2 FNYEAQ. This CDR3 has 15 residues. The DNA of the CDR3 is TGTGCCAGCAGCTTAGCACCTAGGGGGACCACTGAAGCTTTCTTT. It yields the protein CASSLAPRGTTEAFF.

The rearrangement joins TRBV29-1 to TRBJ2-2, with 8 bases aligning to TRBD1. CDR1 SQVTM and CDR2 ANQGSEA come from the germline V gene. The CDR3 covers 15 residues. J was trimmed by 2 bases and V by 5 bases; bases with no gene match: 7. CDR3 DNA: TGCAGCGTTCAACCGGGACAGGTCAACACCGGGGAGCTGTTTTTT. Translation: CSVQPGQVNTGELFF.

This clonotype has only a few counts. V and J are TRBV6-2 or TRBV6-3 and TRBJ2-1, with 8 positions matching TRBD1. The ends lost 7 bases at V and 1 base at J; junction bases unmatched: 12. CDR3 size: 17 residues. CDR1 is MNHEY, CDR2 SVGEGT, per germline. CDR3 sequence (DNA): TGTGCCAGCACCCAAAAACGCAGGGACAGGTCCTACAATGAGCAGTTCTTC. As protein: CASTQKRRDRSYNEQFF.

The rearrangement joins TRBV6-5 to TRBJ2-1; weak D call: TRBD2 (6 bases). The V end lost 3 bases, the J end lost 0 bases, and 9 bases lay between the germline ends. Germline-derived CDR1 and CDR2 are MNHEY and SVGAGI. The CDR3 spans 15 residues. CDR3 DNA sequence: TGTGCCAGCAGTTATTTCGGGGGCTCCTACAATGAGCAGTTCTTC. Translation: CASSYFGGSYNEQFF.

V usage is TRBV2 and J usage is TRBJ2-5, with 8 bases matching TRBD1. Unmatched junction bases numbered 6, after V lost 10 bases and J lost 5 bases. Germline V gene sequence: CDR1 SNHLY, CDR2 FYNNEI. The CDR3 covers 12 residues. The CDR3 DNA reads TGTGCCACCCAGGACAGGGTTGAGACCCAGTACTTC. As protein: CATQDRVETQYF.

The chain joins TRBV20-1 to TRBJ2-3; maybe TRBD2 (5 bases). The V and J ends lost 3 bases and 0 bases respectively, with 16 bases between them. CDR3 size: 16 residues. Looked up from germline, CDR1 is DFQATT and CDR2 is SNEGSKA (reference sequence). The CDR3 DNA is TGCAGTGCTAGGGCGGTGAGGGCACCTAGCACAGATACGCAGTATTTT. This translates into CSARAVRAPSTDTQYF.

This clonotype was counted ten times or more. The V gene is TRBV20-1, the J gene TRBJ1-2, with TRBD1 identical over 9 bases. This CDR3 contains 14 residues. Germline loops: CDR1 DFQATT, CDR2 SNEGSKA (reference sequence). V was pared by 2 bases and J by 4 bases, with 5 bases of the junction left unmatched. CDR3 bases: TGCAGTGCTAGACCAGGGACAGGGCTCTATGGCTACACCTTC. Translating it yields CSARPGTGLYGYTF.

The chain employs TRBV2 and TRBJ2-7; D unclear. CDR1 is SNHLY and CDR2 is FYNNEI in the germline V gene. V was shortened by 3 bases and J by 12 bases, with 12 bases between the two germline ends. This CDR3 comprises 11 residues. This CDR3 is CASSERETRYF. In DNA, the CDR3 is TGTGCCAGCAGTGAGCGTGAGACCCGGTACTTC.

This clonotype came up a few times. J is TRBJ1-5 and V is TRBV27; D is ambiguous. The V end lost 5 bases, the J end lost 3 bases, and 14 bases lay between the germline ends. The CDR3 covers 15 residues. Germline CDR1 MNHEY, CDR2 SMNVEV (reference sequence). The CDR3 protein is CASSPRGNPNQPQHF. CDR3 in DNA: TGTGCCAGCAGTCCCCGCGGGAACCCCAATCAGCCCCAGCATTTT.

The CDR3 coding sequence is TGTGCCAGCGCCGCGGATCAGAGCTCCTACAATGAGCAGTTCTTC. It translates to CASAADQSSYNEQFF. This chain links TRBV11-2 with TRBJ2-1, with D unresolved. Germline V gene lookup returns CDR1 SGHAT and CDR2 FQNNGV. The V and J ends lost 8 bases and 0 bases respectively, with 14 bases between them. The CDR3 extends over 15 amino acids.